This T cell receptor beta chain emerged from a study of CD8 T cells in ankylosing spondylitis. Overall study findings and caveats: Matched ankylosing spondylitis synovial fluid reportedly showed significant enrichment of disease-linked clones. CD8+ disease-linked clones were present at relatively low frequencies in blood.

As concerns this clonotype: Antigen unknown.

Per the germline V gene, CDR1 is SGHAT and CDR2 is FQNNGV. Trimming stripped 0 bases from V and 1 base from J, with 12 bases between. CDR3 length equals 17 residues. In TCRdb, the 5' RACE reads were re-called with MiXCR into one record per CDR3 protein. The sample lists 380,000 or so distinct CDR3 sequences, roughly 20% occurring once. The sample taken for sequencing was blood, either unsorted or a sorted T cell fraction (not recorded which). This clonotype was sampled from a male donor with ankylosing spondylitis or in good health (not recorded which). The chain is built from TRBV11-2 and TRBJ2-2; the D is unclear. In nucleotides, the CDR3 is TGTGCCAGCAGCTTAGAGGGTACGGGTCAGAACACCGGGGAGCTGTTTTTT. It encodes CASSLEGTGQNTGELFF.